This TCR beta chain was captured by sequencing in a study of OX40 agonist ivuxolimab in advanced cancers. Across the whole study: Participants, 65% to 85% male, averaged 60 years of age, ranging from about 20 to 80. Study-wide results and caveats: Both blood CD4+ and CD8+ T cells showed clonal growth by week 6 at 0.1 to 3.0 mg/kg.

J gave up 2 bases and V 6 bases, and 6 bases lay outside the gene matches. The CDR3 spans 15 residues. The germline CDR1 and CDR2 sequences are SEHNR and FQNEAQ (reference sequence). Sequencing was performed with immunoSEQ multiplex PCR; in TCRdb, only in-frame clones are kept and a portion is missing. Among tens of thousands of clones listed, 70% to 90% were seen once. The cohort excluded patients with autoimmune disease history or systemic immunosuppression. Worth noting for this clone: Its specificity is unknown.

The V and J genes are TRBV7-9 and TRBJ1-1; 10 nucleotides line up with TRBD1. The sample in question was CD4+ or CD8+ T cells sorted from blood, obtained in a trial of the OX40 agonist ivuxolimab. This sequence was found in an adult with an advanced solid tumor such as melanoma, head and neck, liver or kidney cancer. CDR3 region: CASRPGTGVNTEAFF. CDR3 in DNA: TGTGCCAGCAGGCCCGGGACAGGGGTTAACACTGAAGCTTTCTTT.